This T cell receptor (beta chain) was obtained from a study of cytomegalovirus exposure and HLA in healthy donors. Some clones are missing from TCRdb's copy, which holds only in-frame ones; the method was immunoSEQ multiplex PCR. This table has about 49,000 clones, approximately 90% appearing once. Germline V gene lookup returns CDR1 SGHNT and CDR2 YENEEA. The CDR3 extends over 19 amino acids. J was trimmed by 0 bases and V by 5 bases; bases with no gene match: 10. The TCR comes from a man between 18 and 35 years old in good health and CMV-seronegative. Sequencing input: PBMCs. The rearrangement uses TRBV11-3 and TRBJ2-1; TRBD2 aligns across 13 bases. This CDR3 reads CASSGGGLAGWSSYNEQFF. The CDR3 nucleotides read TGTGCCAGCAGCGGGGGGGGACTAGCGGGGTGGAGCTCCTACAATGAGCAGTTCTTC.